Presented here are 19 T cell receptor beta chains from one specimen sequenced in a study of T cells in Graves' hyperthyroidism and ophthalmopathy. Amplified TCR beta CDR3 regions came from RNA transcripts. HTBI primers were the set used in a first-round RT-PCR of the TCR CDR3. TCRdb ran MiXCR on the multiplex PCR reads and lists one entry per CDR3 protein. This sample has hundreds of thousands of distinct CDR3 sequences, with approximately 14% found just once. Source material: blood. Every receptor here comes from a woman aged 40 to 50 with Graves' ophthalmopathy.

There are many counts of this clonotype. The chain is built from TRBV6-5 and TRBJ1-2; D perhaps matches TRBD1 (6 bases). CDR1 and CDR2 from the germline V gene are MNHEY and SVGAGI. Trimming took 6 bases from V and 8 from J, leaving 13 bases between them. The CDR3 covers 12 residues. CDR3 sequence: CASRTGTNGYTF. The DNA of the CDR3 is TGTGCCAGCAGAACCGGGACAAACGGCTACACCTTC.

This clonotype was seen ten or more times. The chain joins TRBV6-2 or TRBV6-3 to TRBJ2-5; the D is unclear. From germline, CDR1 is MNHEY and CDR2 SVGEGT. Trimming shortened V by 6 bases and J by 2 bases, and 16 bases separated the two germline ends. CDR3 size: 15 residues. The CDR3 is CASSPHYSDQETQYF. The DNA of the CDR3 is TGTGCCAGCAGCCCCCACTATTCGGATCAAGAGACCCAGTACTTC.

This clonotype came up many times. CDR3 sequence (DNA): TGTGCCAGCAGGCAGGGTAAGGGCGCTCGAATGAACACTGAAGCTTTCTTT. Translating it yields CASRQGKGARMNTEAFF. This chain connects TRBV6-4 to TRBJ1-1, with a possible D match to TRBD1 (5 bases). Germline values: CDR1 MRHNA, CDR2 SNTAGT. This CDR3 has 17 residues. Trimming shortened V by 6 bases and J by 0 bases, and 20 bases separated the two germline ends.

The rearrangement uses TRBV6-2 or TRBV6-3 and TRBJ2-7; the D gene is possibly TRBD2 (5 bases). CDR1 and CDR2 (germline): MNHEY, SVGEGT. V lost 4 bases, J lost 3 bases, and 13 bases lay in between. The CDR3 totals 14 residues. The CDR3 coding sequence is TGTGCCAGCAGTTCACAACGGGGAAGCTACGAGCAGTACTTC. It codes for CASSSQRGSYEQYF.

Ten or more counts support this clonotype. The V gene is TRBV3-1, the J gene TRBJ1-6; TRBD1 is a possible D gene (6 bases). The CDR3 totals 15 residues. Germline CDR1 LGHDT, CDR2 YNNKEL (reference sequence). V was pared by 0 bases and J by 9 bases, with 12 bases between. CDR3 in amino acids: CASSQERQEISPLHF. DNA for the CDR3: TGTGCCAGCAGCCAAGAAAGACAGGAAATTTCACCCCTCCACTTT.

This clonotype appeared many times. The V gene is TRBV19, the J gene TRBJ1-2; a possible D gene is TRBD1 (5 bases). CDR1 is LNHDA and CDR2 is SQIVND in the germline V gene (reference sequence). Trimming stripped 7 bases from V and 4 bases from J, with 10 bases between. The CDR3 spans 12 residues. This CDR3 is CASTDRGYGYTF. The CDR3 nucleotides read TGTGCCAGTACCGACAGAGGCTATGGCTACACCTTC.

The rearrangement uses TRBV28 and TRBJ2-7; 12 bases map to TRBD2. With 7 bases clipped from V and 4 bases from J, the junction kept 2 bases outside the gene matches. CDR3 length: 13 residues. Germline-derived CDR1 and CDR2 are MDHEN and SYDVKM. The CDR3 bases are TGTGCCAGCACTAGCGGGAGGGTTTACGAGCAGTACTTC. This translates into CASTSGRVYEQYF. Supplemented by reference TRBV28 and TRBJ2-7, the full variable domain reads DVKVTQSSRYLVKRTGEKVFLECVQDMDHENMFWYRQDPGLGLRLIYFSYDVKMKEKGDIPEGYSVSREKKERFSLILESASTNQTSMYLCASTSGRVYEQYFGPGTRLTVT.

This clonotype has ten or more counts. The rearrangement joins TRBV19 to TRBJ2-7, with D possibly matching TRBD2 (6 bases). V was shortened by 7 bases and J by 6 bases, with 13 bases between the two germline ends. Germline V CDR1 and CDR2: LNHDA, SQIVND (reference sequence). CDR3 length: 12 residues. Here the CDR3 DNA reads TGTGCCAGTACCGGACGGGGGTCCGAGCAGTACTTC. Translation: CASTGRGSEQYF. The full variable domain, rest sourced from reference TRBV19 and TRBJ2-7, is DGGITQSPKYLFRKEGQNVTLSCEQNLNHDAMYWYRQDPGQGLRLIYYSQIVNDFQKGDIAEGYSVSREKKESFPLTVTSAQKNPTAFYLCASTGRGSEQYFGPGTRLTVT.

This clonotype was counted between two and nine times. The genes are TRBV28 and TRBJ2-5, with D tentatively TRBD2 (6 bases). Trimming shortened V by 3 bases and J by 4 bases, and 15 bases separated the two germline ends. The germline V gene encodes CDR1 MDHEN and CDR2 SYDVKM. This CDR3 is 15 amino acids long. The CDR3 here is CASSFASGVGETQYF. CDR3 DNA sequence: TGTGCCAGCAGTTTCGCGTCGGGAGTAGGAGAGACCCAGTACTTC.

With regard to this clonotype: Being one base from a much bigger clone, this may be a read error. This rearrangement joins TRBV6-1 to TRBJ2-2; D possibly corresponds to TRBD1 (6 bases). CDR1 is MNHNS, CDR2 SASEGT, per germline. The CDR3 contains 18 residues. In nucleotides, the CDR3 is TGTGCCAGCAGTGTGGCCCATACATCTAGGGGGAACACCGGGGAGCTGTCTTTT. Amino acids: CASSVAHTSRGNTGELSF.

This clonotype was seen at least ten times. The chain joins TRBV6-2 or TRBV6-3 to TRBJ2-5, with D perhaps matching TRBD2 (6 bases). V lost 2 bases and J lost 4, with 14 bases in between. Germline V gene data show CDR1 as MNHEY and CDR2 as SVGEGT. This CDR3 has 15 residues. The CDR3 loop reads CASSYAGRGGETQYF. Here the CDR3 DNA reads TGTGCCAGCAGTTACGCCGGGCGGGGAGGAGAGACCCAGTACTTC.

This clonotype was detected only once. V and J are TRBV6-1 and TRBJ2-5; D may correspond to TRBD1 or TRBD2 (5 bases each). Between the trimmed V and J ends, which lost 10 bases and 4 bases, there was a span of 25 bases. The length of the CDR3 is 16 residues. Germline CDR1 and CDR2: MNHNS and SASEGT. The CDR3 spells CATSPGPGAVGETQYF. CDR3 coding DNA: TGTGCCACCTCCCCTGGGCCCGGGGCAGTAGGAGAGACCCAGTACTTC.

This clonotype occurred many times. The chain joins TRBV7-2 to TRBJ2-5; D is unresolved. Trimming removed 5 bases at V and 3 bases at J, with 13 bases between. The germline V gene has CDR1 SGHTA and CDR2 FQGNSA. The CDR3 loop spans 14 amino acids. CDR3 loop: CASSPPTIKETQYF. The CDR3 nucleotides are TGTGCCAGCAGCCCACCGACAATAAAAGAGACCCAGTACTTC.

At least ten counts were recorded for this clonotype. The chain uses TRBV6-1 and TRBJ1-2, with unresolved D. Germline lookup yields CDR1 MNHNS and CDR2 SASEGT. V lost 9 bases and J lost 4, with 18 bases in between. The CDR3 extends over 14 amino acids. The CDR3: CASRGDTAFYGYTF. CDR3 nucleotides: TGTGCCAGTCGGGGTGACACTGCCTTCTATGGCTACACCTTC.

This clonotype was detected ten times or more. This rearrangement joins TRBV27 to TRBJ2-7; perhaps TRBD2 as D (6 bases). This CDR3 spans 12 amino acids. Per the germline V gene, CDR1 is MNHEY and CDR2 is SMNVEV (reference sequence). V lost 8 bases and J lost 5, with 13 bases in between. The DNA for the CDR3 is TGTGCCAGCTGGGGACTCACCGACGAGCAGTACTTC. This gives the protein CASWGLTDEQYF.

The sample holds many counts of this clonotype. The CDR3 is CASSPTGTGGSETQYF. The CDR3 nucleotides read TGTGCCAGCAGTCCCACCGGGACAGGGGGCTCGGAGACCCAGTACTTC. The rearrangement joins TRBV27 to TRBJ2-5, with 12 positions matching TRBD1. Germline CDR1 MNHEY, CDR2 SMNVEV (reference sequence). Losses at the gene ends were 5 bases for V and 5 bases for J; bases not matched to a gene: 9. This CDR3 contains 16 residues.

The chain couples TRBV6-1 to TRBJ1-2, with D uncertain. The V gene's germline CDR1 is MNHNS and CDR2 SASEGT. V gave up 9 bases and J gave up 3 bases, with 14 bases separating them. The CDR3 sequence is 13 residues long. The CDR3 sequence: CASRRRDDYGYTF. CDR3 sequence (DNA): TGTGCCAGTCGACGACGAGACGACTATGGCTACACCTTC.

At least ten counts were recorded for this clonotype. This chain joins TRBV6-5 and TRBJ2-5; D is perhaps TRBD1 or TRBD2 (5 bases each). Germline V gene lookup returns CDR1 MNHEY and CDR2 SVGAGI. The CDR3 consists of 13 residues. Trimming pared 7 bases from V and 5 bases from J, leaving 14 bases between. In DNA form, the CDR3 reads TGTGCCAGCACCAGTGGGGGTCGGGAGACCCAGTACTTC. Amino acid sequence: CASTSGGRETQYF.

This clonotype turned up a few times. This rearrangement joins TRBV28 to TRBJ2-4; tentatively, D is TRBD1 or TRBD2 (5 bases each). V gave up 6 bases and J gave up 0 bases, with 12 bases separating them. This CDR3 is 15 amino acids long. Per germline, CDR1 MDHEN and CDR2 SYDVKM. CDR3 protein: CASRGTFLAKNIQYF. The CDR3 DNA sequence: TGTGCCAGCAGAGGGACGTTCTTAGCCAAAAACATTCAGTACTTC.